This T cell receptor (beta chain) was identified during a study of long-term antiretroviral therapy in people with HIV. Study-level results: Diversity remained lower than transplant donor controls, even though it increased after ART. Every time point showed a repertoire led by clones expanded before ART.

Every one of the donors gave at least one pre-ART PBMC sample and at least two post-ART PBMC samples. The assay, immunoSEQ v3.0, was run at survey level. The study targeted 40,000-50,000 T-cell genomes per sample in sequencing. Method: immunoSEQ multiplex PCR; TCRdb's copy keeps in-frame clones and lacks some. Of roughly 21,000 clones in the sample, roughly 87% were seen once. The CDR3 spans 15 residues. V was shortened by 6 bases and J by 3 bases, with 14 bases between the two germline ends. Germline CDR1 is SNHLY and CDR2 is FYNNEI. Note on this clone: Its target is unknown.

The sequenced sample was unsorted PBMCs, obtained 0.2 years before starting antiretroviral therapy. V gene TRBV2 combines with J gene TRBJ2-2; tentatively, D is TRBD2 (5 bases). This sequence was found in a man between 18 and 35 years old with HIV. CDR3 sequence reads: CASRNLLEDTGELFF. The CDR3, as DNA: TGTGCCAGCAGGAACCTACTAGAGGACACCGGGGAGCTGTTTTTT.